This T cell receptor (beta chain) was captured in a study of early T cells in non-severe SARS-CoV-2 infection. The overall study: From unsorted whole blood, bulk RNA was sequenced, and the chains remained unpaired.

This clonotype turned up a few times. Trimming stripped 8 bases from V and 4 bases from J, with 8 bases between. Germline assignment: CDR1 MDHEN and CDR2 SYDVKM. The CDR3 consists of 11 residues. The TCR library protocol was used to attach unique molecular identifiers. These identifiers were attached to individual cDNA molecules. From the 5' RACE reads, TCRdb called clonotypes with MiXCR, one entry per CDR3 protein. Here the sample spans tens of thousands of distinct CDR3 sequences, about 14% being singletons. Sequences were derived from whole blood, sampled at baseline. The sequence came from an adult who was a healthcare worker with PCR-confirmed SARS-CoV-2 infection or an uninfected control (not recorded which). V gene TRBV28 combines with J gene TRBJ2-5; perhaps TRBD2 as D (6 bases). CDR3 amino acids: CASLRGETQYF. The CDR3, as DNA: TGTGCCAGCCTGCGGGGAGAGACCCAGTACTTC.